Here is one T cell receptor (beta chain) with its context. This CDR3 has 14 residues. Germline-derived CDR1 and CDR2 are SGHNT and YYREEE (reference sequence). Trimming removed 0 bases from V and 4 bases from J; junction bases left unmatched: 2. The data stem from a study of blood T cell repertoires in COVID-19. Sequenced by immunoSEQ multiplex PCR; TCRdb stores in-frame clones only, minus some. The top ten hold over 2% of the sample, which has about 270,000 clones, roughly 86% seen once. This sequence was found in a woman between 18 and 29 years old who had recovered from COVID-19. Sequencing used PBMCs or T cells enriched from blood (not recorded which). The V gene is TRBV5-4, the J gene TRBJ2-3; 7 nucleotides align to TRBD1. The CDR3 sequence: CASSLGDRADTQYF. The CDR3 DNA is TGTGCCAGCAGCTTGGGAGACAGGGCAGATACGCAGTATTTT. Variable domain in full (rest from reference TRBV5-4 and TRBJ2-3): ETGVTQSPTHLIKTRGQQVTLRCSSQSGHNTVSWYQQALGQGPQFIFQYYREEENGRGNFPPRFSGLQFPNYSSELNVNALELDDSALYLCASSLGDRADTQYFGPGTRLTVL.